This T cell receptor beta chain was sequenced in a study of blood T cell repertoires in COVID-19. Study details: In each case, the material was cDNA or gDNA derived from T cells, B-cell-depleted T cells, or PBMCs.

Looked up from germline, CDR1 is GTSNPN and CDR2 is SVGIG (reference sequence). The CDR3 totals 15 residues. V was pared by 2 bases and J by 0 bases, with 10 bases between. Assay: immunoSEQ multiplex PCR; the TCRdb copy retains only in-frame clones and omits some. Of about 200,000 clones listed, about 88% are singletons. The source material was peripheral blood. V usage is TRBV30 and J usage is TRBJ1-4; possibly TRBD1 for D (6 bases). The source is a man between 18 and 35 years old with active or convalescent COVID-19. The CDR3 sequence: CAWSSAGATNEKLFF. The CDR3 region has the DNA TGTGCCTGGAGTTCCGCAGGGGCAACTAATGAAAAACTGTTTTTT.